These T cell receptor beta chains were read from a single sample in a study of cytomegalovirus exposure and HLA in healthy donors. Method: immunoSEQ multiplex PCR; TCRdb's copy keeps in-frame clones and lacks some. The table includes 100,000 to 150,000 clones, roughly four fifths detected once. Material: PBMCs. These receptors were collected from a male donor in good health and CMV-seronegative. CDR3s leave out the opening cysteine and the closing phenylalanine or tryptophan. D genes are given only for firm matches.

TRBJ2-7 TRBD1 TRBV4-1 ASSQDLGRTGPH
TRBJ1-1 . TRBV7-3 ASSLYKNTEAF
TRBJ1-1 . TRBV4-2 ASSQDPGGGAGNTEAF
TRBJ2-7 TRBD1 TRBV18 ASSPLSRGPREQY
TRBJ2-1 TRBD1 TRBV5-4 ASSRLDRDGDNEQF
TRBJ1-6 . TRBV25-1 ASSILSYNSPLH
TRBJ1-3 . TRBV9 ASSAGTAGNTIY
TRBJ2-7 . TRBV7-9 ASSLGQALYEQY
TRBJ2-7 . TRBV4-2 ASSQDRSSYEQY
TRBJ2-5 TRBD2 TRBV11-2 ASSSWFSGGEETQY
TRBJ1-3 TRBD1 TRBV7-2 ASSRDRVVAGNTIY
TRBJ1-6 . TRBV11-2 ASSLSFGGADNSPLH
TRBJ1-6 TRBD1 TRBV5-1 ASSLGGQLPLH
TRBJ2-3 TRBD2 TRBV5-4 ASSYPSGGPVGTQY
TRBJ2-7 . TRBV11-2 ASSLRLTHYEQY
TRBJ2-7 . TRBV5-4 ASSLRRGEQY
TRBJ2-7 . TRBV6-6 ASGGGAYEQY
TRBJ2-7 . TRBV4-2 ASSQGPPSEQY